The 15 T cell receptor beta chains below come from one sample, sequenced in a study of response to subunit inactivated influenza vaccine. TCRdb reprocessed the RT-PCR reads via MiXCR and lists one record per CDR3 protein. Among about 700,000 distinct CDR3 sequences listed, 14% were seen once. Material: PBMCs from blood, obtained roughly 15 days before vaccination. Source of these receptors: a man aged 50 or older who received an inactivated influenza vaccine.

This clonotype was seen a handful of times. The chain carries TRBV7-2 and TRBJ2-1; D not resolved. The V end lost 1 base, the J end lost 7 bases, and 11 bases lay between the germline ends. The CDR3 has 14 amino acids. The V gene's germline CDR1 is SGHTA and CDR2 FQGNSA. Here the CDR3 DNA reads TGTGCCAGCAGCTTAGAATTAGTCGGAAATGAGCAGTTCTTC. This encodes CASSLELVGNEQFF.

On this clonotype: The junction differs from germline at one of its ends, possibly a read error. The rearrangement uses TRBV7-2 and TRBJ2-7; either TRBD1 or TRBD2 may supply D (5 bases each). The CDR3 spans 15 residues. Germline lookup yields CDR1 SGHTA and CDR2 FQGNSA. The CDR3 coding sequence is TGTGCCAGCAGCCCTGCCCGGGACCGACATACGAGCATGGACTTC. Its translation: CASSPARDRHTSMDF.

The table lists this clonotype with a few counts. V is TRBV20-1 and J is TRBJ2-7; D remains ambiguous. The V and J ends lost 6 bases and 3 bases respectively, with 12 bases between them. The CDR3 length is 12 residues. Germline V gene sequence: CDR1 DFQATT, CDR2 SNEGSKA (reference sequence). DNA for the CDR3: TGCAGTGCCGCCTATGGAGACTACGAGCAGTACTTC. It codes for CSAAYGDYEQYF.

This clonotype was counted only a few times. The rearrangement uses TRBV6-2 or TRBV6-3 and TRBJ1-5, with TRBD1 matching 9 bases. The CDR3 consists of 13 residues. The trim removed 6 bases at V and 5 bases at J, leaving 2 bases unmatched. Germline V lookup: CDR1 MNHEY, CDR2 SVGEGT. CDR3 residues: CASRDRGHQPQHF. Written as DNA, the CDR3 is TGTGCCAGCAGGGACAGGGGCCATCAGCCCCAGCATTTT.

V is TRBV11-1 and J is TRBJ2-7, with 10 nucleotides matching TRBD1. Germline-derived CDR1 and CDR2 are SGHAT and FQDESV (reference sequence). J lost 3 bases, V lost 5 bases, and 19 bases had no gene match. The CDR3 is made up of 19 amino acids. For the CDR3, the DNA is TGTGCCAGCAGCCTGGTGAGGGGACAGGGGAGATGGTACCTCTACGAGCAGTACTTC. Amino acids: CASSLVRGQGRWYLYEQYF.

V usage is TRBV20-1 and J usage is TRBJ1-1; the D is unclear. The germline V gene has CDR1 DFQATT and CDR2 SNEGSKA (reference sequence). V lost 6 bases, J lost 6 bases, and 17 bases lay in between. This CDR3 region has 13 residues. In nucleotides, the CDR3 is TGCAGTGCAAAAGAAGGAGGAAACCCTGAAGCTTTCTTT. Amino acids: CSAKEGGNPEAFF.

The chain is built from TRBV10-2 and TRBJ2-1; D unresolved. V was pared by 3 bases and J by 6 bases, with 24 bases between. Germline CDR1 reads WSHSY; CDR2 reads SAAADI. The CDR3 totals 18 residues. This CDR3 reads CASSERWTTGIYGNEQFF. DNA of the CDR3: TGCGCCAGCAGTGAACGTTGGACGACGGGTATCTACGGCAATGAGCAGTTCTTC.

In its sample, this clonotype was seen a few times. This rearrangement joins TRBV28 to TRBJ1-4, with 7 positions matching TRBD1. Germline values: CDR1 MDHEN, CDR2 SYDVKM. V was pared by 5 bases and J by 7 bases, with 10 bases of the junction left unmatched. The CDR3 has 15 amino acids. CDR3: CASSLPTGMGEKLFF. The DNA for the CDR3 is TGTGCCAGCAGTCTCCCGACAGGGATGGGTGAAAAACTGTTTTTT.

At least ten counts were recorded for this clonotype. The J gene is TRBJ2-7, the V gene TRBV4-2; D might be TRBD2 (5 bases). The ends were cut back, 0 bases at V and 6 bases at J, with 15 bases in the middle. The CDR3 is 15 amino acids. Germline V gives CDR1 LGHNA, CDR2 YNFKEQ. CDR3 in amino acids: CASSQEGLGAAEQYF. The CDR3 DNA reads TGTGCCAGCAGCCAAGAAGGGTTGGGAGCGGCCGAGCAGTACTTC.

This clonotype was picked up a small number of times. The J gene is TRBJ2-7, the V gene TRBV12-3 or TRBV12-4; D is undetermined. CDR3 length: 16 amino acids. V shed 5 bases and J shed 6 bases, with 23 bases lying between them. CDR3 amino acids: CASSPRLMGSLVEQYF. In DNA, the CDR3 is TGTGCCAGCAGTCCCCGTTTAATGGGTTCCCTCGTCGAGCAGTACTTC.

This clonotype showed up many times. The genes are TRBV7-2 and TRBJ2-1, with D possibly TRBD2 on 5 matching bases. V gave up 5 bases and J gave up 9 bases, with 20 bases separating them. This CDR3 contains 15 residues. The germline V gene has CDR1 SGHTA and CDR2 FQGNSA. CDR3 nucleotide sequence: TGTGCCAGCAGCAAGAGTGGAGGCTACGCGGCTGAGCAGTTCTTC. Its translation is CASSKSGGYAAEQFF.

This chain links TRBV12-3 or TRBV12-4 with TRBJ2-4; D may be TRBD1 (6 bases). CDR3 length: 12 amino acids. Trimming left V 4 bases short and J 9 bases short, with 10 bases between. CDR3 region: CASSYREGIQYF. As DNA, the CDR3 is TGTGCCAGCAGTTACAGGGAAGGCATTCAGTACTTC.

This chain uses TRBV6-2 or TRBV6-3 with TRBJ2-2; D remains ambiguous. The germline gives CDR1 MNHEY, CDR2 SVGEGT. The length of the CDR3 is 16 residues. The ends were cut back, 6 bases at V and 5 bases at J, with 19 bases in the middle. The CDR3 region is CASRYSYEAGTGELFF. The CDR3 bases are TGTGCCAGCAGGTACAGTTACGAAGCAGGTACCGGGGAGCTGTTTTTT.

The chain joins TRBV5-1 to TRBJ2-5; D remains unclear. Trimming shortened V by 4 bases and J by 2 bases, and 12 bases separated the two germline ends. Per germline, CDR1 SGHRS and CDR2 YFSETQ. The CDR3 loop spans 14 amino acids. In DNA, the CDR3 is TGCGCCAGCAGCGGTGGGTCCTCACAAGAGACCCAGTACTTC. It codes for CASSGGSSQETQYF.

Only a few counts were recorded for this clonotype. V usage is TRBV5-5 and J usage is TRBJ2-2; D perhaps matches TRBD2 (7 bases). CDR3 length: 15 residues. Germline V gene lookup returns CDR1 SGHKS and CDR2 YYEKEE (reference sequence). The V and J ends lost 3 bases and 6 bases respectively, with 15 bases between them. The CDR3 DNA reads as TGTGCCAGCAGCTGGGGGGGCGGCTCGGCCGGGGAGCTGTTTTTT. This sequence encodes CASSWGGGSAGELFF. The full variable domain, completed using reference TRBV5-5 and TRBJ2-2, is DAGVTQSPTHLIKTRGQQVTLRCSPISGHKSVSWYQQVLGQGPQFIFQYYEKEERGRGNFPDRFSARQFPNYSSELNVNALLLGDSALYLCASSWGGGSAGELFFGEGSRLTVL.